Listed below are T cell receptor beta chains from one sample, sequenced in a study of cytomegalovirus exposure and HLA in healthy donors. Measured with immunoSEQ multiplex PCR; TCRdb has only the in-frame clones, and not every one. The sample has about 180,000 clones; roughly 85% are singletons. Material for sequencing was PBMCs. The source of these receptors is a woman between 40 and 50 years old in good health and CMV-seronegative. The CDR3 runs from the conserved cysteine through the conserved F or W. Fields, in order: D gene, V gene, J gene, CDR3 length, clone size, CDR3 DNA, CDR3 protein. D genes are given only for firm matches. Only some rows state a clone size, as once, few, many or a class for expanded clones.

>.|TRBV29-1|TRBJ2-7|14|.
TGCAGCGTTGGGTCGGGGATCCTACGCACCGAGCAGTACTTC
CSVGSGILRTEQYF
>.|TRBV28|TRBJ1-4|14|few
TGTGCCAGCAGTCTCCCAGGTGTTCGGGAAAAACTGTTTTTT
CASSLPGVREKLFF
>.|TRBV28|TRBJ1-2|13|.
TGTGCCAGCAGTTTATTGGCCCGAGGGGGCTACACCTTC
CASSLLARGGYTF
>TRBD1|TRBV5-1|TRBJ2-7|16|.
TGCGCCAGCAGCCTAACAGGGGGCGGCACCGCCTACGAGCAGTACTTC
CASSLTGGGTAYEQYF
>TRBD2|TRBV5-4|TRBJ2-5|14|.
TGTGCCAGCAGCCAGCGGGGTAGCCGAGAGACCCAGTACTTC
CASSQRGSRETQYF
>.|TRBV15|TRBJ1-5|15|.
TGTGCCACCAGCCCTAGACGGGATAGCAATCAGCCCCAGCATTTT
CATSPRRDSNQPQHF
>TRBD2|TRBV15|TRBJ2-1|15|.
TGTGCCACCAGCAGAACTAGCGGGAGCTCTAGTGAGCAGTTCTTC
CATSRTSGSSSEQFF
>TRBD1|TRBV6-5|TRBJ1-2|12|.
TGTGCCAGCAGTGGGGACAGGGGTGGCTACACCTTC
CASSGDRGGYTF
>.|TRBV7-3|TRBJ2-2|15|.
TGTGCCAGCAGCTTATCATTGGCGGGAAGCGGGGAGCTGTTTTTT
CASSLSLAGSGELFF
>.|TRBV27|TRBJ2-7|13|.
TGTGCCAGCAGTGGCGGCCTCTCCTACGAGCAGTACTTC
CASSGGLSYEQYF
>.|TRBV29-1|TRBJ1-5|13|.
TGCAGCACCCCAGGGTATAGCAATCAGCCCCAGCATTTT
CSTPGYSNQPQHF
>.|TRBV5-4|TRBJ1-3|15|few
TGTGCCAGCAGCTCGACATGGAAGTCTGGAAACACCATATATTTT
CASSSTWKSGNTIYF
>.|TRBV7-9|TRBJ1-2|15|.
TGTGCCAGCAGCTGGGGGGGCAGAGCTAACTATGGCTACACCTTC
CASSWGGRANYGYTF
>.|TRBV6-1|TRBJ1-4|12|few
TGTGCCAGCAGTGAAGCTCGGGGTAAACTGTTTTTT
CASSEARGKLFF
>.|TRBV5-6|TRBJ2-5|14|.
TGTGCCAGCAGGGATGCTTCGGGGAGCGAGACCCAGTACTTC
CASRDASGSETQYF
>.|TRBV12-5|TRBJ2-3|14|.
TGTGCTAGTGGTTTATTAGAGCGCACAGATACGCAGTATTTT
CASGLLERTDTQYF
>TRBD1|TRBV9|TRBJ1-1|15|once
TGTGCCAGCAGCGTAGCCGGGACAGGGGGCACTGAAGCTTTCTTT
CASSVAGTGGTEAFF
>.|TRBV5-6|TRBJ2-5|13|.
TGTGCCAGCAGCACAGACAGGTTAAGCCCCCAGTACTTC
CASSTDRLSPQYF
>.|TRBV4-1|TRBJ1-1|15|few
TGCGCCAGCAGCCGACCTCAGGGGATGAGCACTGAAGCTTTCTTT
CASSRPQGMSTEAFF
>.|TRBV5-3|TRBJ2-7|14|.
TGTGCCAGAAGCTTGGCGGGGTCCGACTACGAGCAGTACTTC
CARSLAGSDYEQYF
>TRBD1|TRBV7-9|TRBJ1-4|15|.
TGTGCCAGCAGCTTAGAGGGGGCCTATTCGGAAAAACTGTTTTTT
CASSLEGAYSEKLFF
>.|TRBV19|TRBJ2-1|14|once
TGTGCCAGTAGTATAGGATCTCGGGGAAATGAGCAGTTCTTC
CASSIGSRGNEQFF
>.|TRBV7-6|TRBJ1-1|15|.
TGTGCCAGCAGCTTAGGGGGGGAAGGCGCCACTGAAGCTTTCTTT
CASSLGGEGATEAFF
>.|TRBV28|TRBJ2-1|13|.
TGTGCCAGCAGTTTACTAACCCCTAATGAGCAGTTCTTC
CASSLLTPNEQFF
>TRBD2|TRBV7-2|TRBJ2-7|16|.
TGTGCCAGCAGCAAAACCGGGACTACCCCCCGGGAGGAGCAGTACTTC
CASSKTGTTPREEQYF
>TRBD1|TRBV6-1|TRBJ1-5|15|.
TGTGCCAGCAGAACGGGACAGGGGGTCGGCCAGCCCCAGCATTTT
CASRTGQGVGQPQHF
>.|TRBV6-5|TRBJ1-2|14|.
TGTGCCAGCAAAGACACCCGGGGTTACTATGGCTACACCTTC
CASKDTRGYYGYTF
>.|TRBV7-7|TRBJ2-1|15|.
TGTGCTAGCAGCTTAGAGGGTTCAGGGGTTGGTGAGCAGTTCTTC
CASSLEGSGVGEQFF
>.|TRBV18|TRBJ1-2|17|.
TGTGCCAGCTCACCAGTGGCAGGGAATAACAATAACTATGGCTACACCTTC
CASSPVAGNNNNYGYTF
>TRBD1|TRBV7-2|TRBJ1-5|15|.
TGTGCCAGCAGCGCGAGGGGGCAGAAGGGACAGCCCCAGCATTTT
CASSARGQKGQPQHF
>TRBD1|TRBV5-6|TRBJ2-2|16|.
TGTGCCAGCAGCCCGGACACAGGGGCGAGAACCGGGGAGCTGTTTTTT
CASSPDTGARTGELFF
>.|TRBV7-9|TRBJ1-2|13|.
TGTGCCAGCAGCTCGCACTTACCTGCGGGCTACACCTTC
CASSSHLPAGYTF
>.|TRBV6-5|TRBJ1-6|13|few
TGTGCCAGCAGTTCAATTCTAGATTCACCCCTCCACTTT
CASSSILDSPLHF
>.|TRBV6-5|TRBJ1-1|15|.
TGTGCCAGCAGTTACTCCCTTGGGCTGAACACTGAAGCTTTCTTT
CASSYSLGLNTEAFF
>TRBD1|TRBV6-1|TRBJ1-1|14|.
TGTGCCAGCAGTCGAACAGGGGGCAGGACTGAAGCTTTCTTT
CASSRTGGRTEAFF
>TRBD2|TRBV18|TRBJ2-5|17|.
TGTGCCAGCTCACCAGCCGCACTAGCGGGGTACCAAGAGACCCAGTACTTC
CASSPAALAGYQETQYF
>.|TRBV27|TRBJ2-1|14|.
TGTGCCAGCAGTTTAGCGGGGCCGTACAATGAGCAGTTCTTC
CASSLAGPYNEQFF
>TRBD1|TRBV10-3|TRBJ1-5|19|.
TGTGCCATCAGTGAATTATGGACAGGGGAAATCCATAGCAATCAGCCCCAGCATTTT
CAISELWTGEIHSNQPQHF
>.|TRBV29-1|TRBJ2-4|14|once
TGCAGCGTGCGACTCATGCTAGCCAAAAACATTCAGTACTTC
CSVRLMLAKNIQYF
>.|TRBV27|TRBJ1-1|13|.
TGTGCCAGCAGTTGGGAGGCCCGGAGGGAAGCTTTCTTT
CASSWEARREAFF
>TRBD1|TRBV7-7|TRBJ1-2|15|.
TGTGCTAGCAGTTTTGCGGGACAGCTAAACTATGGCTACACCTTC
CASSFAGQLNYGYTF
>TRBD1|TRBV19|TRBJ2-5|14|once
TGTGCCAGTAGTACAGACAGGGGTTCGAAGACCCAGTACTTC
CASSTDRGSKTQYF
>.|TRBV29-1|TRBJ2-7|12|few
TGCAGCGTCTCCTGGACAGACTACGAGCAGTACTTC
CSVSWTDYEQYF
>.|TRBV9|TRBJ2-3|15|.
TGTGCCAGCAGCCCAGCCGGGAACAGCAAGGATACGCAGTATTTT
CASSPAGNSKDTQYF
>TRBD2|TRBV5-1|TRBJ2-3|17|.
TGCGCCAGCAGCATCCAACTAGCGGGGAGAATCGGGGATACGCAGTATTTT
CASSIQLAGRIGDTQYF
>.|TRBV7-2|TRBJ1-1|14|once
TGTGCCAGCAGCCCTCGAGGGGGGAACACTGAAGCTTTCTTT
CASSPRGGNTEAFF
>.|TRBV29-1|TRBJ1-1|14|.
TGCAGCGTGGGGCAGAACGCAGATTCAGCTGAAGCTTTCTTT
CSVGQNADSAEAFF
>TRBD1|TRBV7-8|TRBJ1-2|15|.
TGTGCCAGCAGCTTAGGGGGACAGTGGGGCTATGGCTACACCTTC
CASSLGGQWGYGYTF
>.|TRBV5-1|TRBJ2-7|12|.
TGCGCCAGCAGCCTTACCTACTACGAGCAGTACTTC
CASSLTYYEQYF